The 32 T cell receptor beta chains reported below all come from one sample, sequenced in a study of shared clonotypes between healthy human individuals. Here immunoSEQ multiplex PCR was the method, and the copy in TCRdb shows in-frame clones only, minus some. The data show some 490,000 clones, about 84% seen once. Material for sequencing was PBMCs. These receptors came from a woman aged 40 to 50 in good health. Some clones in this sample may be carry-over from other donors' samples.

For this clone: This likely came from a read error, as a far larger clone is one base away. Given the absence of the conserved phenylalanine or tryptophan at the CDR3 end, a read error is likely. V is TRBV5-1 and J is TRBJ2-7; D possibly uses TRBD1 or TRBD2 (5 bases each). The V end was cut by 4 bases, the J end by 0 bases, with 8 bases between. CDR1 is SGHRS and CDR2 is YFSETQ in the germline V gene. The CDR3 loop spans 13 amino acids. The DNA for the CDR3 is TGCGCCAGCAGCCGGGACCGCTCCTACGAGCAGTACTCC. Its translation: CASSRDRSYEQYS.

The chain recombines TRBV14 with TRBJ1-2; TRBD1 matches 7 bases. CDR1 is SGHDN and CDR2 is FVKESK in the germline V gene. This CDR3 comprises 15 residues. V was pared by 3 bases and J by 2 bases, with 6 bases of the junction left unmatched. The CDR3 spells CASSHKGAANYGYTF. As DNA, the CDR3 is TGTGCCAGCAGCCATAAGGGGGCAGCCAACTATGGCTACACCTTC.

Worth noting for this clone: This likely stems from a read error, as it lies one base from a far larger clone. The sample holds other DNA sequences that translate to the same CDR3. CDR3 protein: CASNPAGGLTYEQYF. Written as DNA, the CDR3 is TGTGCTAGCAATCCAGCGGGAGGACTGACATACGAGCAGTACTTC. The genes are TRBV6-5 and TRBJ2-7; 9 nucleotides agree with TRBD2. Germline-derived CDR1 and CDR2 are MNHEY and SVGAGI. The CDR3 consists of 15 residues.

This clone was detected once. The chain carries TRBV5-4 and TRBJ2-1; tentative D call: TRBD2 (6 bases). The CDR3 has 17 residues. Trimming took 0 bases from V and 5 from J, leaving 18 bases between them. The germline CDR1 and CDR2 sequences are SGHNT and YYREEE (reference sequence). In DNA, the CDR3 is TGTGCCAGCAGCTTGGATTGGAGGGTTCGACGGGACAATGAGCAGTTCTTC. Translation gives CASSLDWRVRRDNEQFF.

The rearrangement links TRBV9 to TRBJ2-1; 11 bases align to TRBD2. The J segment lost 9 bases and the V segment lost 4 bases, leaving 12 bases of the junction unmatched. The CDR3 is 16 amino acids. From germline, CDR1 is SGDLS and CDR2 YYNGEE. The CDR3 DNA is TGTGCCAGCAGCCCCACCCTAGCGGGAGGATGGGGTGAGCAGTTCTTC. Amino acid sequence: CASSPTLAGGWGEQFF.

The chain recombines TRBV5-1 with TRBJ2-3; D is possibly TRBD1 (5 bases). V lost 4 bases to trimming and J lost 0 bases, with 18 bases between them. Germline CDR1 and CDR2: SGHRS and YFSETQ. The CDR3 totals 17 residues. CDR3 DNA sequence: TGCGCCAGCAGCCCTCAGGGCAGTCCAACTAGCACAGATACGCAGTATTTT. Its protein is CASSPQGSPTSTDTQYF. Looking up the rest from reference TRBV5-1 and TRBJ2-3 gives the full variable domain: KAGVTQTPRYLIKTRGQQVTLSCSPISGHRSVSWYQQTPGQGLQFLFEYFSETQRNKGNFPGRFSGRQFSNSRSEMNVSTLELGDSALYLCASSPQGSPTSTDTQYFGPGTRLTVL.

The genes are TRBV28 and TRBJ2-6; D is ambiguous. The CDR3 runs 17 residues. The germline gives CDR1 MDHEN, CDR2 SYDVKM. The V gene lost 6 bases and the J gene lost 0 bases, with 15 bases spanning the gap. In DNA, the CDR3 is TGTGCCAGCAGGGGAAGTGGCAGCCACTCTGGGGCCAACGTCCTGACTTTC. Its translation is CASRGSGSHSGANVLTF.

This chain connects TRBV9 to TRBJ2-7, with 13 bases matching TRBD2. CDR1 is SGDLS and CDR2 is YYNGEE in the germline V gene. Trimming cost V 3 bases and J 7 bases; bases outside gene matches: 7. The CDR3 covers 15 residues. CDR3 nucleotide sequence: TGTGCCAGCAGCGAGGGGGGGACTAGCGGGACTGAGCAGTACTTC. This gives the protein CASSEGGTSGTEQYF.

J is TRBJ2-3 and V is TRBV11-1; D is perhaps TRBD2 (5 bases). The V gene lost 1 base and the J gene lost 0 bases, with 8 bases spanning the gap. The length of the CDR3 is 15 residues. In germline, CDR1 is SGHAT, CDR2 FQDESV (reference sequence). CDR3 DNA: TGTGCCAGCAGCTTAGGGGTAGCGAGCACAGATACGCAGTATTTT. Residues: CASSLGVASTDTQYF.

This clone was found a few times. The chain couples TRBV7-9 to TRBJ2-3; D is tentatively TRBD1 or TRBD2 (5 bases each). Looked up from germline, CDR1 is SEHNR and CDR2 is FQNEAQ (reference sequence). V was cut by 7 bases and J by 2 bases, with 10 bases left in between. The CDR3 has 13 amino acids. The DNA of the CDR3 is TGTGCCAGCACTTTGGGGGACACAGATACGCAGTATTTT. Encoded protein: CASTLGDTDTQYF.

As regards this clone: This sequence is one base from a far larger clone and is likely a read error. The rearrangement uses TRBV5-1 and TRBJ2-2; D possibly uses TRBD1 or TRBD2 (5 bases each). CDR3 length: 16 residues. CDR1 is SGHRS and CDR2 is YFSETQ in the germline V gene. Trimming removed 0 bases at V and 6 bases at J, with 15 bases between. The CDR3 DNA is TGCGCCAGCAGCTTGGTGGCAGGGAGACTGTCCGGGGAGCTGTTTTTT. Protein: CASSLVAGRLSGELFF.

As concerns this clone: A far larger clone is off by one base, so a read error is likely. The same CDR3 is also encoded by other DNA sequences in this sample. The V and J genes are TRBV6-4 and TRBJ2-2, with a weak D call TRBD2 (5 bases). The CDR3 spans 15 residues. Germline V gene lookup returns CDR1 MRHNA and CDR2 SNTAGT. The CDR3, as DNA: TGTGCCAGCACCAGAGACCCCGAAGTAACCGGGGAGCTGTTTTTC. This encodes CASTRDPEVTGELFF.

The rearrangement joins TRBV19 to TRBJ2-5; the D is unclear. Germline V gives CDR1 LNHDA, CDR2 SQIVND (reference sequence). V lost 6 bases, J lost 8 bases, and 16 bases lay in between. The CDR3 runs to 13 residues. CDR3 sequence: CASSPGPATTQYF. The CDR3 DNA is TGTGCCAGTAGCCCTGGCCCGGCAACAACCCAGTACTTC.

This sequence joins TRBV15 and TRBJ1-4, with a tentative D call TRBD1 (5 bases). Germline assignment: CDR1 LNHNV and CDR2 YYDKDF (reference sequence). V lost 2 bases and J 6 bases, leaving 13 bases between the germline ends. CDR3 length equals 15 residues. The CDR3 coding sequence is TGTGCCACCAGCAGACAACCCGGGGCATATGAAAAACTGTTTTTT. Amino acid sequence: CATSRQPGAYEKLFF.

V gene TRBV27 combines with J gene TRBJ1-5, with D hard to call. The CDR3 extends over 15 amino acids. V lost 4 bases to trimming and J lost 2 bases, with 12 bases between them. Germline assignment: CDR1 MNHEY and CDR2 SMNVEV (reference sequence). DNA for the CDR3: TGTGCCAGCAGTTCCAACGGGTGGGGCAATCAGCCCCAGCATTTT. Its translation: CASSSNGWGNQPQHF.

The DNA for the CDR3 is TGTGCCAGCAGTTTAAGTATGGCTAGCGGGATCTACGAGCAGTACTTC. Residues: CASSLSMASGIYEQYF. The genes are TRBV27 and TRBJ2-7, with TRBD2 matching 9 bases. CDR1 and CDR2 from the germline V gene are MNHEY and SMNVEV (reference sequence). J lost 3 bases, V lost 2 bases, and 8 bases had no gene match. This CDR3 contains 16 residues.

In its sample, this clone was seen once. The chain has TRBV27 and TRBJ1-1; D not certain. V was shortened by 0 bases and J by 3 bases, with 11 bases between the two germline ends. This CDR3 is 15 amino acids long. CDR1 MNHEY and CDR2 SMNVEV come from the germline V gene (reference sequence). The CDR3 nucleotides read TGTGCCAGCAGTTTATCGGGTCGAGTGGACACTGAAGCTTTCTTT. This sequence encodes CASSLSGRVDTEAFF.

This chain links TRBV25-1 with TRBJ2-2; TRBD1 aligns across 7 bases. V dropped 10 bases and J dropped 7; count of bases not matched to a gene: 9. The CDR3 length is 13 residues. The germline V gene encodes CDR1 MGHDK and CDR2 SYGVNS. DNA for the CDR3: TGTGCCACCAAATCACAGGGGCACGGGGAGCTGTTTTTT. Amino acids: CATKSQGHGELFF.

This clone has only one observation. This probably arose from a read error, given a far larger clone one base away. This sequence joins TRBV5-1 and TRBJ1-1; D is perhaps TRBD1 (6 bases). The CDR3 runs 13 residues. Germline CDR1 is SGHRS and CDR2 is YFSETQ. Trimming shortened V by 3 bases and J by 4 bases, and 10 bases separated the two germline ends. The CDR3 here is CASSSEGGTEAFF. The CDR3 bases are TGCGCCAGCAGCTCGGAGGGGGGCACTGAAGCTTTCTTT.

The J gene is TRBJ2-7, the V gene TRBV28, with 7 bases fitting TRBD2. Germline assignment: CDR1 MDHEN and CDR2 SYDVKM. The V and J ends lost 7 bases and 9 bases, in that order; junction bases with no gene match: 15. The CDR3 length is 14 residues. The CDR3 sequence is CASTPWGEGLVQYF. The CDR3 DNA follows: TGTGCCAGCACCCCATGGGGGGAGGGTCTAGTGCAGTACTTC.

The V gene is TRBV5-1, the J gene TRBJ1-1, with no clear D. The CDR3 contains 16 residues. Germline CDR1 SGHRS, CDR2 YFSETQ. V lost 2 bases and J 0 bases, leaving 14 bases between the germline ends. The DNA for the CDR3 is TGCGCCAGCAGCTTTGGTCCTCACGGGATGAACACTGAAGCTTTCTTT. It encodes CASSFGPHGMNTEAFF.

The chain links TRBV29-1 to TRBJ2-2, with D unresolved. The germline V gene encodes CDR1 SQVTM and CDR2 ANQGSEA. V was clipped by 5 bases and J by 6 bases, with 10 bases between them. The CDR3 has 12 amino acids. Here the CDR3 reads CSVLGSPGELFF. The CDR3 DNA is TGCAGCGTTCTGGGCTCCCCCGGGGAGCTGTTTTTT.

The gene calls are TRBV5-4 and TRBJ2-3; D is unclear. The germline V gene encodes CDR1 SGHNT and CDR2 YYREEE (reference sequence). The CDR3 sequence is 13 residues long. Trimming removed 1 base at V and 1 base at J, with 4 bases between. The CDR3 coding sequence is TGTGCCAGCAGCTTGTCAGGCACAGATACGCAGTATTTT. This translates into CASSLSGTDTQYF.

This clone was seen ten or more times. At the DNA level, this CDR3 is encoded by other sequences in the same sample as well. CDR3 sequence reads: CASSGTSGRGETQYF. CDR3 bases: TGTGCCAGCAGCGGGACTAGCGGGAGAGGAGAGACCCAGTACTTC. The chain uses TRBV2 and TRBJ2-5, with 14 positions matching TRBD2. With V trimmed by 6 bases and J by 4 bases, 4 bases remained unmatched. Germline-derived CDR1 and CDR2 are SNHLY and FYNNEI. The CDR3 runs to 15 residues.

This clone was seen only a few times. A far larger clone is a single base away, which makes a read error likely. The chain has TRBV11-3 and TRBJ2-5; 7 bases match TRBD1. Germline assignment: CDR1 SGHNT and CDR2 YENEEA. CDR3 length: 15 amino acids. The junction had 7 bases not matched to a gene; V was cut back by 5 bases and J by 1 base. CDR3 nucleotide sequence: TGTGCCAGCAGCCATCGGACAGGAAGCCAAGAGACCCAGTACTTC. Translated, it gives CASSHRTGSQETQYF.

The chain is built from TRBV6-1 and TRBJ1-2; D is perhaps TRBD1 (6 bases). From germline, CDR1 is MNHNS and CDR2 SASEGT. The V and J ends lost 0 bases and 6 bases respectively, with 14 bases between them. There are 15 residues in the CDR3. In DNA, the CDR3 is TGTGCCAGCAGTGAAGCATCGGGGGGCATTGATGGCTACACCTTC. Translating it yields CASSEASGGIDGYTF.

This CDR3 reads CASSFPGQGPTGELFF. The DNA for the CDR3 is TGTGCCAGCAGTTTTCCGGGACAGGGACCCACCGGGGAGCTGTTTTTT. This chain joins TRBV28 and TRBJ2-2; 9 bases match TRBD1. The CDR3 sequence is 16 residues long. Germline-derived CDR1 and CDR2 are MDHEN and SYDVKM. The ends lost 3 bases at V and 4 bases at J; junction bases unmatched: 6.

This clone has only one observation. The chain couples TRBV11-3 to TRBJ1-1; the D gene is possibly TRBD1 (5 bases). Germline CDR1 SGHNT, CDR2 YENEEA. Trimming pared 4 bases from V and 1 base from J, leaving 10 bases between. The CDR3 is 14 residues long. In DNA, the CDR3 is TGTGCCAGCAGCTCCATGGGACCGAACACTGAAGCTTTCTTT. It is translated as CASSSMGPNTEAFF.

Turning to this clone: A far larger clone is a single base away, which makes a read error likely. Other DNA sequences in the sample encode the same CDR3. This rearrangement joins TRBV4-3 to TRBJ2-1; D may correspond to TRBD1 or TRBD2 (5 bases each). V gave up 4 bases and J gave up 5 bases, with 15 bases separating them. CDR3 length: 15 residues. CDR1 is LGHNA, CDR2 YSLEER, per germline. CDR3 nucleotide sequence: TGCGCCAGCAGCCTCGGGACCAGCGGCCACAATGAGCAGTTCTTC. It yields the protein CASSLGTSGHNEQFF.

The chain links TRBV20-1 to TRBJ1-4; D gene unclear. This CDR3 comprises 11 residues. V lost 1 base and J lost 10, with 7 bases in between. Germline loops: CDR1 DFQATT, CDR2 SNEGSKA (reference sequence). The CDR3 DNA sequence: TGCAGTGCTAGAGGTTACGGAAAACTGTTTTTT. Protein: CSARGYGKLFF.

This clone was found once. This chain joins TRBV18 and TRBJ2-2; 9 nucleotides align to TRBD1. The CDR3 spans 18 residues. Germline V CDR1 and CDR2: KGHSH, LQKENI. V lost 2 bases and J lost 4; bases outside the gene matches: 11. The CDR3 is CASSPIGPGQGSTGELFF. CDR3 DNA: TGTGCCAGCTCACCAATCGGCCCGGGACAGGGTTCCACCGGGGAGCTGTTTTTT.

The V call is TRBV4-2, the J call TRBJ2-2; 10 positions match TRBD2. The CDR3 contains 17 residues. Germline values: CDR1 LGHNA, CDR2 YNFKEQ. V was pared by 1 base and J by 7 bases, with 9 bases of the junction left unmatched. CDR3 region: CASSQGSAGGPGGELFF. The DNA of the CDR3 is TGTGCCAGCAGCCAAGGATCAGCGGGAGGGCCGGGCGGGGAGCTGTTTTTT.